This is a list of T cell receptor beta chains from one sample in a study of T cells in Graves' hyperthyroidism and ophthalmopathy. Using its own MiXCR run on the multiplex PCR reads, TCRdb lists one record per CDR3 protein. The table includes approximately 400,000 distinct CDR3 sequences, less than 20% detected once. Material for sequencing was blood. These receptors all stem from a woman younger than 30 with Graves' hyperthyroidism. The CDR3 runs from the conserved cysteine through the conserved F or W. Fields, in order: J gene, V gene, clone size, CDR3 protein. Expanded clones get a size class; other rows say once, few or many, or leave the size out.

>TRBJ1-5|TRBV4-3|.
CASSQDFGGSNQPQHF
>TRBJ1-2|TRBV24-1|.
CATSDRRTELDGYTF
>TRBJ1-3|TRBV3-1|few
CASSLGQVSGNTIYF
>TRBJ1-1|TRBV7-8|many
CASSLAGYLNTEAFF
>TRBJ2-3|TRBV7-3|many
CASSHPLGASGYDTQYF
>TRBJ1-2|TRBV29-1|few
CSVIDRAHGYTF
>TRBJ1-2|TRBV6-1|few
CASFGPSGYTF
>TRBJ2-3|TRBV29-1|many
CSVRTSGTDTQYF
>TRBJ1-1|TRBV19|.
CASSIEDRLYEAFF
>TRBJ2-1|TRBV24-1|many
CATSGVNSYNEQFF
>TRBJ1-2|TRBV16|many
CASSQSGDLRSGYTF
>TRBJ1-3|TRBV6-5|.
CASSYSRISMDTIYF
>TRBJ2-7|TRBV6-2/TRBV6-3|.
CASSPGSSVGSEQYF
>TRBJ2-3|TRBV4-3|few
CASSQEWVGTDTQYF
>TRBJ1-5|TRBV7-2|.
CASSLGPGANQPQHF
>TRBJ1-2|TRBV4-2|.
CASSQAQGGKGNYGYTF
>TRBJ2-7|TRBV29-1|.
CSVGSYEQYF
>TRBJ2-7|TRBV28|few
CASSFLAGTSYEQYF
>TRBJ2-2|TRBV6-2/TRBV6-3|many
CASSSPGTSFVTGELFF
>TRBJ1-2|TRBV4-1|many
CASSRGTGGAIGYGYTF
>TRBJ2-5|TRBV20-1|many
CSARFVSGGQYETQYF
>TRBJ2-5|TRBV4-2|once
CASSQGNSKAQETQYF
>TRBJ1-2|TRBV15|few
CATSRKMTAPNYGYTF
>TRBJ1-1|TRBV2|.
CASLLGRTEAFF
>TRBJ2-7|TRBV20-1|many
CSARTRSYEQYF
>TRBJ1-2|TRBV6-1|many
CASSEAGPGTATNYGYTF
>TRBJ2-1|TRBV11-2|few
CASSEKTGSLYNEQFF
>TRBJ2-7|TRBV18|few
CASSDRVGHEQYF
>TRBJ1-4|TRBV6-1|.
CASRRQGGTNEKLFF
>TRBJ2-1|TRBV12-3/TRBV12-4|.
CASSLDQRGGNNEQFF
>TRBJ2-7|TRBV3-1|many
CASSQDQGLREQYF
>TRBJ2-7|TRBV3-1|few
CASIPWGESYEQYF
>TRBJ2-1|TRBV3-1|many
CASSHGGEQFF
>TRBJ2-5|TRBV5-1|few
CASSRGQIQETQYF
>TRBJ1-4|TRBV19|few
CASINTGETVEKLFF
>TRBJ2-7|TRBV10-3|few
CAISESHDEQYF
>TRBJ2-1|TRBV10-3|.
CAISEPTGVRRDEQFF
>TRBJ1-3|TRBV12-3/TRBV12-4|.
CASSRAGPGNTIYF